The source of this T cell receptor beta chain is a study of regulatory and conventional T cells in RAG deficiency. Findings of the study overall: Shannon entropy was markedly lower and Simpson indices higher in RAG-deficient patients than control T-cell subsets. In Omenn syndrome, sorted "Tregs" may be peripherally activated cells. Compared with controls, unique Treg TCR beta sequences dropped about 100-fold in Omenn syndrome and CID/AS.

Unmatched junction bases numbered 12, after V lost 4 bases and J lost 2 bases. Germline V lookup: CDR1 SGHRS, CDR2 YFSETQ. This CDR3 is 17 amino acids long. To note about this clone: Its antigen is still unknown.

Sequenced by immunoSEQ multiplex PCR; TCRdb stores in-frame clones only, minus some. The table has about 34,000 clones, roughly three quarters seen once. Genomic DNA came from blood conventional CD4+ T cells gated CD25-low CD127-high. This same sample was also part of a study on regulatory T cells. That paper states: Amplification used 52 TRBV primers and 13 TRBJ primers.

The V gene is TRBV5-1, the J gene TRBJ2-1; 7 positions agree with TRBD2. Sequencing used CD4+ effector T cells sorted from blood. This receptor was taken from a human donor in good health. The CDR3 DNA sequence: TGCGCCAGCAGCCCCGGCCCTACGGGGGGTCCCTACAATGAGCAGTTCTTC. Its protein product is CASSPGPTGGPYNEQFF.